These T cell receptor beta chains were read from a single sample in a study of blood T cell repertoires in COVID-19. The data were produced by immunoSEQ multiplex PCR, yet TCRdb's version contains in-frame clones alone and is incomplete. Counted here are roughly 82,000 clones, around four fifths occurring once; the ten biggest clones make up approximately 17%. The sample taken for sequencing was peripheral blood. These receptors all stem from a woman aged 55-70 years with acute or convalescent COVID-19. The CDR3 runs from the conserved cysteine through the conserved F or W. The D gene is left open where the match is weak. Only some rows state a clone size, as once, few, many or a class for expanded clones.

clone size	J gene	D gene	V gene	CDR3 DNA	CDR3 protein
.	TRBJ1-2	TRBD1	TRBV5-5	TGTGCCAGCAGCCCCCGGGACAGCAAGTATGGCTACACCTTC	CASSPRDSKYGYTF
few	TRBJ2-7	TRBD1	TRBV3-1/TRBV3-2	TGTGCCAGCAGCCAAGATCCCGGGACAGGGCGTTACGAGCAGTACTTC	CASSQDPGTGRYEQYF
.	TRBJ1-3	.	TRBV5-1	TGCGCCAGCAGCTTGGGGGCGCGAGGAAACACCATATATTTT	CASSLGARGNTIYF
.	TRBJ1-5	.	TRBV20-1	TGCAGTGCTAGAGACGCCGGGGCCCAGCATTTT	CSARDAGAQHF
.	TRBJ1-2	.	TRBV7-3	TGTGCCAGCAGCTATGGTTCGGGTCAGGGCATCTATGGCTACACCTTC	CASSYGSGQGIYGYTF
.	TRBJ1-1	TRBD1	TRBV5-1	TGCGCCAGCAGCAGACTGTCCCGGACAGGGTCAATGAACACTGAAGCTTTCTTT	CASSRLSRTGSMNTEAFF
.	TRBJ1-5	.	TRBV10-1	TGCGCCAGCTCGGACTCCGCACATCAGCCCCAGCATTTT	CASSDSAHQPQHF
.	TRBJ1-1	.	TRBV6-5	TGTGCCAGCAGAAGGGGGGGGGTTGAAGCTTTCTTT	CASRRGGVEAFF
.	TRBJ2-6	TRBD1	TRBV4-1	TGCGCCAGCAGCCAAGATGCGGCCCTGGACAGGGTGGCTGGGGCCAACGTCCTGACTTTC	CASSQDAALDRVAGANVLTF
.	TRBJ1-1	TRBD1	TRBV5-1	TGCGCCAGCAGCTATCAATCGACAGGGGCAGGGGCTGAAGCTTTCTTT	CASSYQSTGAGAEAFF